Listed here are 23 T cell receptor beta chains from one sample, sequenced in a study of T cell changes during pregnancy in multiple sclerosis. Assay used: immunoSEQ multiplex PCR; TCRdb lists only in-frame clones, some missing. The sample lists approximately 28,000 clones, over 85% occurring once. The specimen comprised CD8+ T cells from peripheral blood mononuclear cells, sampled before pregnancy. The receptor source for this set is a female donor with multiple sclerosis, enrolled in a pregnancy study.

The chain links TRBV11-2 to TRBJ1-2; 9 nucleotides agree with TRBD1. The CDR3 length is 14 residues. The V gene end was trimmed by 4 bases and the J gene end by 3 bases; junction bases not matched to a gene: 3. The V gene's germline CDR1 is SGHAT and CDR2 FQNNGV. For the CDR3, the DNA is TGTGCCAGCAGCTCGACAGGGGGATACTATGGCTACACCTTC. Its translation: CASSSTGGYYGYTF.

In its sample, this clone was seen once. The genes are TRBV19 and TRBJ2-7; 7 bases agree with TRBD1. CDR1 LNHDA and CDR2 SQIVND come from the germline V gene (reference sequence). The trim removed 3 bases at V and 8 bases at J, leaving 4 bases unmatched. CDR3 length: 12 amino acids. CDR3 sequence (DNA): TGTGCCAGTAGTATGGGGACAGAGCAGCAGTACTTC. This encodes CASSMGTEQQYF.

The gene calls are TRBV5-1 and TRBJ1-1; possibly TRBD1 for D (5 bases). The V end was cut by 0 bases, the J end by 0 bases, with 6 bases between. This CDR3 has 14 amino acids. In germline, CDR1 is SGHRS, CDR2 YFSETQ. The CDR3 nucleotides read TGCGCCAGCAGCTTGGACAGGCTGAACACTGAAGCTTTCTTT. Translated, it gives CASSLDRLNTEAFF. The full variable domain, its missing parts supplied by reference TRBV5-1 and TRBJ1-1, is KAGVTQTPRYLIKTRGQQVTLSCSPISGHRSVSWYQQTPGQGLQFLFEYFSETQRNKGNFPGRFSGRQFSNSRSEMNVSTLELGDSALYLCASSLDRLNTEAFFGQGTRLTVV.

The gene calls are TRBV9 and TRBJ2-3; D is uncertain. V lost 7 bases and J lost 8, with 5 bases in between. Germline CDR1 is SGDLS and CDR2 is YYNGEE. The CDR3 length is 9 residues. CDR3 sequence reads: CASGVTQYF. In DNA form, the CDR3 reads TGTGCCAGCGGAGTTACGCAGTATTTT.

The genes are TRBV28 and TRBJ2-2, with D possibly matching TRBD1 (6 bases). CDR1 MDHEN and CDR2 SYDVKM come from the germline V gene. This CDR3 has 14 residues. Trimming shortened V by 8 bases and J by 0 bases, and 10 bases separated the two germline ends. The CDR3 sequence is CASVDRPNTGELFF. The DNA for the CDR3 is TGTGCCAGCGTTGACAGGCCGAACACCGGGGAGCTGTTTTTT.

This sequence joins TRBV7-9 and TRBJ2-1, with D unresolved. This CDR3 region has 10 residues. V lost 6 bases and J 5 bases, leaving 2 bases between the germline ends. Germline V gene lookup returns CDR1 SEHNR and CDR2 FQNEAQ (reference sequence). The DNA of the CDR3 is TGTGCCAGCAGTAACAATGAGCAGTTCTTC. Translated: CASSNNEQFF.

The chain is built from TRBV27 and TRBJ1-1; a possible D gene is TRBD1 (6 bases). Germline CDR1 is MNHEY and CDR2 is SMNVEV (reference sequence). CDR3 length equals 14 residues. V was cut by 3 bases and J by 5 bases, with 13 bases left in between. The CDR3 DNA reads as TGTGCCAGCAGTTTTAAGGGCCAGGGGACTGAAGCTTTCTTT. It translates to CASSFKGQGTEAFF.

The rearrangement links TRBV11-3 to TRBJ2-5; TRBD2 matches 8 bases. The ends lost 0 bases at V and 1 base at J; junction bases unmatched: 4. Germline V gene lookup returns CDR1 SGHNT and CDR2 YENEEA. The length of the CDR3 is 16 residues. The CDR3, as DNA: TGTGCCAGCAGCTTAGACGGAACTAGCGGCCAAGAGACCCAGTACTTC. It codes for CASSLDGTSGQETQYF.

The chain combines TRBV29-1 with TRBJ2-3; possible D gene TRBD2, 6 bases. Looked up from germline, CDR1 is SQVTM and CDR2 is ANQGSEA. Trimming pared 4 bases from V and 6 bases from J, leaving 11 bases between. CDR3 length: 12 residues. CDR3 nucleotide sequence: TGCAGCGTTGTCATGGGAGGTGATACGCAGTATTTT. Its protein product is CSVVMGGDTQYF.

The chain uses TRBV14 and TRBJ2-7; tentatively, D is TRBD2 (6 bases). This CDR3 is built from 14 residues. CDR1 and CDR2 from the germline V gene are SGHDN and FVKESK. Trimming took 1 base from V and 2 from J, leaving 9 bases between them. CDR3 sequence reads: CASSQGGGAYEQYF. CDR3 DNA: TGTGCCAGCAGCCAAGGGGGAGGTGCCTACGAGCAGTACTTC. The full variable domain, completed using reference TRBV14 and TRBJ2-7, is EAGVTQFPSHSVIEKGQTVTLRCDPISGHDNLYWYRRVMGKEIKFLLHFVKESKQDESGMPNNRFLAERTGGTYSTLKVQPAELEDSGVYFCASSQGGGAYEQYFGPGTRLTVT.

The genes are TRBV4-2 and TRBJ2-7, with 8 bases fitting TRBD2. The CDR3 totals 16 residues. Germline-derived CDR1 and CDR2 are LGHNA and YNFKEQ. The V and J ends lost 3 bases and 3 bases, in that order; junction bases with no gene match: 10. This CDR3 reads CASSQAIGAGDYEQYF. The CDR3 nucleotides are TGTGCCAGCAGCCAGGCGATAGGAGCGGGAGACTACGAGCAGTACTTC.

V usage is TRBV28 and J usage is TRBJ2-1, with a tentative D call TRBD2 (6 bases). Germline V CDR1 and CDR2: MDHEN, SYDVKM. The CDR3 runs to 17 residues. The V and J ends lost 3 bases and 3 bases respectively, with 18 bases between them. In DNA form, the CDR3 reads TGTGCCAGCAGTTTTTCGGTGGGGTCCGGGAGCTACAATGAGCAGTTCTTC. Its translation: CASSFSVGSGSYNEQFF.

The chain couples TRBV5-1 to TRBJ2-2, with D perhaps TRBD1 (5 bases). Trimming took 3 bases from V and 1 from J, leaving 13 bases between them. Looked up from germline, CDR1 is SGHRS and CDR2 is YFSETQ. This CDR3 has 16 residues. The CDR3 DNA follows: TGCGCCAGCAGCTGGGTACAGGTGGTGAACACCGGGGAGCTGTTTTTT. The encoded protein is CASSWVQVVNTGELFF.

This chain connects TRBV25-1 to TRBJ2-3; the match to TRBD2 covers 7 bases. Losses at the gene ends were 6 bases for V and 3 bases for J; bases not matched to a gene: 9. Germline CDR1 and CDR2: MGHDK and SYGVNS. The CDR3 totals 15 residues. This CDR3 reads CASSPLGRETDTQYF. DNA of the CDR3: TGTGCCAGCAGCCCCCTGGGGCGGGAGACAGATACGCAGTATTTT.

The genes are TRBV25-1 and TRBJ2-7; D might be TRBD1 (6 bases). There are 14 residues in the CDR3. Trimming left V 2 bases short and J 2 bases short, with 10 bases between. CDR1 and CDR2 (germline): MGHDK, SYGVNS. CDR3 sequence reads: CASSEPNRAYEQYF. In DNA form, the CDR3 reads TGTGCCAGCAGTGAACCAAACAGGGCCTACGAGCAGTACTTC.

Only a few counts were recorded for this clone. The chain couples TRBV7-9 to TRBJ1-2; D is perhaps TRBD1 (6 bases). V was trimmed by 5 bases and J by 4 bases, leaving 14 bases between them. Looked up from germline, CDR1 is SEHNR and CDR2 is FQNEAQ (reference sequence). CDR3 size: 14 residues. In nucleotides, the CDR3 is TGTGCCAGCAGCCAGAGGGACACCCTCTATGGCTACACCTTC. Its protein product is CASSQRDTLYGYTF.

The chain has TRBV6-1 and TRBJ1-5; the D is unclear. V lost 2 bases and J lost 5, with 10 bases in between. Germline CDR1 and CDR2: MNHNS and SASEGT. The CDR3 spans 14 residues. The CDR3 DNA reads as TGTGCCAGCAGTGAAAACTCCCCCCATCAGCCCCAGCATTTT. Translation gives CASSENSPHQPQHF.

This rearrangement joins TRBV28 to TRBJ1-2; D perhaps matches TRBD1 (5 bases). V gave up 9 bases and J gave up 0 bases, with 11 bases separating them. Looked up from germline, CDR1 is MDHEN and CDR2 is SYDVKM. CDR3 length: 13 residues. The CDR3 reads CASGALSNYGYTF. In DNA form, the CDR3 reads TGTGCCAGTGGGGCGTTATCTAACTATGGCTACACCTTC.

J is TRBJ2-3 and V is TRBV21-1; TRBD2, the D gene given by the table, was not confirmed from the DNA. TRBV21-1 is tagged as a pseudogene. The CDR3 is made up of 17 amino acids. CDR3 nucleotide sequence: TGTGCCAGCGGCCCGAGTGGGCTAGCGGTGGCACCAGATACGCAGTATTTT. This encodes CASGPSGLAVAPDTQYF.

V is TRBV28 and J is TRBJ2-7, with TRBD1 matching over 7 bases. J gave up 5 bases and V 5 bases, and 3 bases lay outside the gene matches. CDR1 and CDR2 from the germline V gene are MDHEN and SYDVKM. CDR3 length equals 12 residues. The CDR3 region has the DNA TGTGCCAGCAGTCCGACAGGGAACGAGCAGTACTTC. Amino acid sequence: CASSPTGNEQYF. Complete variable domain (other parts from reference TRBV28 and TRBJ2-7): DVKVTQSSRYLVKRTGEKVFLECVQDMDHENMFWYRQDPGLGLRLIYFSYDVKMKEKGDIPEGYSVSREKKERFSLILESASTNQTSMYLCASSPTGNEQYFGPGTRLTVT.

The chain has TRBV9 and TRBJ2-3, with 8 nucleotides matching TRBD2. Unmatched junction bases numbered 4, after V lost 3 bases and J lost 1 base. The CDR3 consists of 15 residues. Germline V gives CDR1 SGDLS, CDR2 YYNGEE. CDR3: CASSAGLAGTDTQYF. The CDR3, as DNA: TGTGCCAGCAGCGCCGGACTAGCAGGCACAGATACGCAGTATTTT.

The count of this clone is one. The chain uses TRBV7-7 and TRBJ2-5, with 11 bases identical to TRBD2. The V gene's germline CDR1 is SSHAT and CDR2 FNYEAQ (reference sequence). The CDR3 contains 15 residues. V shed 4 bases, J shed 5 bases, and the junction held 6 bases outside the gene matches. CDR3 DNA: TGTGCCAGCAGCTACACTAGCGGGAGTGGTGAGACCCAGTACTTC. Its translation: CASSYTSGSGETQYF.

By sample fraction, this clone is medium-sized (0.01 to 0.1%). V is TRBV6-1 and J is TRBJ2-1, with D possibly TRBD1 on 6 matching bases. CDR1 and CDR2 from the germline V gene are MNHNS and SASEGT. The CDR3 is 14 residues long. The germline V and J ends were trimmed by 7 bases and 4 bases, with 14 bases remaining between them. The CDR3 region has the DNA TGTGCCAGCACGGGCAGGGGCGAATACAATGAGCAGTTCTTC. Its translation: CASTGRGEYNEQFF.